This T cell receptor beta chain was recorded in a study of shared clonotypes between healthy human individuals. Study-wide background: For every donor, three CD4 naive, three CD4 memory, two CD8 naive and one CD8 memory plates were used. Broader study findings: Limitation of the genetic and exposure-history diversity represented came from the few donors. Clonotype sharing among donors was thought likely to change with sequencing depth. The study found about 4.6% of naive CD4 clonotypes shared across several donors.

TCRdb's copy holds only in-frame clones and misses some; the assay was immunoSEQ multiplex PCR. The table lists about 580,000 clones, roughly 98% of them singletons. Terminally differentiated effector memory CD45RA+ cells were left out of the naive CD8 fraction, which was CD45RO-negative and positively selected for CCR7. On this clone itself: Its matching antigen is unknown.

The CDR3 loop spans 15 amino acids. The germline V and J ends were trimmed by 1 base and 2 bases, with 11 bases remaining between them. The germline gives CDR1 LNHNV, CDR2 YYDKDF (reference sequence). The sequenced material came from naive CD8+ T cells sorted from blood. The source is a young man in good health. The J gene is TRBJ2-5, the V gene TRBV15; D possibly corresponds to TRBD1 (5 bases). The CDR3, as DNA: TGTGCCACCAGCAGAGTAGACAGACCTCAAGAGACCCAGTACTTC. Translation gives CATSRVDRPQETQYF.